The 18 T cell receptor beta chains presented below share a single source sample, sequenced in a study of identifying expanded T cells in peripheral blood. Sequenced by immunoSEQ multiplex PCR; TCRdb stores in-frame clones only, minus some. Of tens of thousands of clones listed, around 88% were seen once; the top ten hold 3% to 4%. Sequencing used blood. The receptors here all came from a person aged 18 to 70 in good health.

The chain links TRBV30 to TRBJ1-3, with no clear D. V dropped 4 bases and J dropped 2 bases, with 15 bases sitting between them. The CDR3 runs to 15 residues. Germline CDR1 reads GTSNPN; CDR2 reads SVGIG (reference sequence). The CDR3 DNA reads TGTGCCTGGACCCCGGACGATAGGCCTGGAAACACCATATATTTT. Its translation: CAWTPDDRPGNTIYF.

CDR3: CASRIGRGSREQFF. The CDR3 nucleotides are TGTGCCAGCAGAATAGGGCGGGGTTCTAGAGAGCAGTTCTTC. This sequence joins TRBV2 and TRBJ2-1; D might be TRBD2 (6 bases). Germline CDR1 reads SNHLY; CDR2 reads FYNNEI. Deletions cut 6 bases from V and 10 bases from J, with 19 bases between. This CDR3 has 14 residues.

The chain's CDR3 is CASSIFGGRANTGELFF. Here the CDR3 DNA reads TGTGCCAGTAGTATATTCGGAGGGAGGGCGAACACCGGGGAGCTGTTTTTT. The V call is TRBV19, the J call TRBJ2-2; TRBD2 matches 7 bases. V lost 2 bases and J lost 0; bases outside the gene matches: 6. Germline V gene data show CDR1 as LNHDA and CDR2 as SQIVND (reference sequence). The CDR3 is made up of 17 amino acids.

Here the CDR3 reads CASSVAQGNSPLHF. The CDR3 DNA is TGTGCCAGCAGCGTAGCCCAGGGTAATTCACCCCTCCACTTT. The chain joins TRBV9 to TRBJ1-6; a possible D gene is TRBD1 (5 bases). Germline V gene sequence: CDR1 SGDLS, CDR2 YYNGEE. V was cut by 0 bases and J by 6 bases, with 7 bases left in between. The CDR3 runs 14 residues.

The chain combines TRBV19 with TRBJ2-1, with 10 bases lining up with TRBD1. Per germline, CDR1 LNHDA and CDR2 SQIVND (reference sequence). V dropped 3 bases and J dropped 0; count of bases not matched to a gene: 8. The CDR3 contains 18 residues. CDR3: CASSINHRTGGSYNEQFF. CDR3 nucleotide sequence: TGTGCCAGTAGTATCAACCATCGGACAGGGGGCTCCTACAATGAGCAGTTCTTC.

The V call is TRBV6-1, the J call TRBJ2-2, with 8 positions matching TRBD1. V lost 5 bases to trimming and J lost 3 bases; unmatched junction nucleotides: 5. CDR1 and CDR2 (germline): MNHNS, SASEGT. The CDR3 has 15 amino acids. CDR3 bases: TGTGCCAGCAGTTTAACAGGGGGTGACACCGGGGAGCTGTTTTTT. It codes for CASSLTGGDTGELFF.

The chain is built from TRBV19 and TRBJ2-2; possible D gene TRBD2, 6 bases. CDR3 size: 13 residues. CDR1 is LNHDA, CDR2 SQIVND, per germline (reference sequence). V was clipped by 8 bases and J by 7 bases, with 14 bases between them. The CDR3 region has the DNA TGTGCCAGTGGCGTGATCGGGGGCGGGGAGCTGTTTTTT. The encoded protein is CASGVIGGGELFF.

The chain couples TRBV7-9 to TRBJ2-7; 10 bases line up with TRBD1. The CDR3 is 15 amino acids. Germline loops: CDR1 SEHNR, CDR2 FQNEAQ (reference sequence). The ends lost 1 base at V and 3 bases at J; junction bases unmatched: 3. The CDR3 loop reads CASSLDGTGVYEQYF. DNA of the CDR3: TGTGCCAGCAGCTTAGACGGGACAGGGGTCTACGAGCAGTACTTC.

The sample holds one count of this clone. CDR3 in amino acids: CASSPRGQGAVGELFF. CDR3 DNA sequence: TGTGCCAGCAGCCCTCGGGGGCAGGGGGCAGTCGGGGAGCTGTTTTTT. This rearrangement joins TRBV5-4 to TRBJ2-2; 8 nucleotides line up with TRBD1. The ends lost 4 bases at V and 7 bases at J; junction bases unmatched: 12. Germline assignment: CDR1 SGHNT and CDR2 YYREEE (reference sequence). This CDR3 is 16 amino acids long.

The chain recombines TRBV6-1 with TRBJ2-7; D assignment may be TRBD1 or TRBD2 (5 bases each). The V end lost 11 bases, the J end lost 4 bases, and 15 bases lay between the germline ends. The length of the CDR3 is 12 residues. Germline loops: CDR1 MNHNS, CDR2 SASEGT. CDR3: CAGRGVNYEQYF. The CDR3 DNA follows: TGTGCCGGACGGGGCGTTAATTACGAGCAGTACTTC.

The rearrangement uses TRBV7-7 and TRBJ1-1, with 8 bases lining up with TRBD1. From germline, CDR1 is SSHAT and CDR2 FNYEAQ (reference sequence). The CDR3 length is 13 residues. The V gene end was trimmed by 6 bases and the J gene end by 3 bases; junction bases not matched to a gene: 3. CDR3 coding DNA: TGTGCCAGCAGTAAGGACAGGGACACTGAAGCTTTCTTT. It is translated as CASSKDRDTEAFF.

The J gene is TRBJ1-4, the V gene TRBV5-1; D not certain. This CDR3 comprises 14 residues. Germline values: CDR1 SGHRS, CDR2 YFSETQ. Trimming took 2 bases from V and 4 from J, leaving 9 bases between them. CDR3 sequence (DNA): TGCGCCAGCAGCTTTGGCCACCGTAATGAAAAACTGTTTTTT. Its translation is CASSFGHRNEKLFF.

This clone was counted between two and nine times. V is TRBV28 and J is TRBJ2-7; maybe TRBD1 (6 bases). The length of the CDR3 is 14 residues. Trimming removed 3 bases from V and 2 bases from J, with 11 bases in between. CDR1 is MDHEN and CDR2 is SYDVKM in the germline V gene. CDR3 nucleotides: TGTGCCAGCAGTTTGGGGCAGGGGACCTACGAGCAGTACTTC. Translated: CASSLGQGTYEQYF.

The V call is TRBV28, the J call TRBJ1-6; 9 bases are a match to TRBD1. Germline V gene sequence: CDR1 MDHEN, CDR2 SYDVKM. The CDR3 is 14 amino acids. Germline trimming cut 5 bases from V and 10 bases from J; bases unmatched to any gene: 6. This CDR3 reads CASSRTGVTSPLHF. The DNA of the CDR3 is TGTGCCAGCAGTCGGACAGGGGTTACCTCACCCCTCCACTTT.

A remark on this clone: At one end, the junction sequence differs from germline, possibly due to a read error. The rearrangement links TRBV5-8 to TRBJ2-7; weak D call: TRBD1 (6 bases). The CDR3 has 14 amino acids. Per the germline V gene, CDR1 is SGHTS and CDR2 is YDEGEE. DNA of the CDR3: TGTGCCAGAAGCTTGAGGGACACTTCCTACGAGCAGTACTTC. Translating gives CARSLRDTSYEQYF.

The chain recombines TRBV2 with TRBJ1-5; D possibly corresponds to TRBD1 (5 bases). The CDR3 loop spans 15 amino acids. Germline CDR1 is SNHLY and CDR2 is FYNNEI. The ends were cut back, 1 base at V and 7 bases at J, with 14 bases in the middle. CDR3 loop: CASSEGGRVLQPQHF. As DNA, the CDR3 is TGTGCCAGCAGTGAAGGGGGCAGGGTACTACAGCCCCAGCATTTT.

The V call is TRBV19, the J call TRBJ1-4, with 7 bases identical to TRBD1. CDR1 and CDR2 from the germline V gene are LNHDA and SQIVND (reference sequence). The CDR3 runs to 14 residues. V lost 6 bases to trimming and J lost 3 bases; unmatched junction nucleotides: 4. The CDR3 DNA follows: TGTGCCAGTAGCGGCGACAGGGCTAATGAAAAACTGTTTTTT. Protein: CASSGDRANEKLFF.

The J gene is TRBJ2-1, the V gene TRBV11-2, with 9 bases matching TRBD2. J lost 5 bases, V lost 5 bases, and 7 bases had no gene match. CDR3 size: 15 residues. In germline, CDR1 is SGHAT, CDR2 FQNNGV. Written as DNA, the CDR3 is TGTGCCAGCAGCCCTTTAGCGGGGGCCGACAATGAGCAGTTCTTC. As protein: CASSPLAGADNEQFF.